A single sample is the source of the 27 T cell receptor beta chains below, sequenced in a study of blood T cell repertoires in COVID-19. Some clones are missing from TCRdb's copy, which holds only in-frame ones; the method was immunoSEQ multiplex PCR. The table includes tens of thousands of clones, roughly 86% detected once. Sequencing was performed on peripheral blood. Receptors originate from a human donor in a cohort sampled during active COVID-19.

V gene TRBV5-5 combines with J gene TRBJ1-1; D remains ambiguous. The CDR3 sequence is 12 residues long. From germline, CDR1 is SGHKS and CDR2 YYEKEE (reference sequence). V gave up 0 bases and J gave up 8 bases, with 8 bases separating them. CDR3: CASSLGVLEAFF. CDR3 bases: TGTGCCAGCAGCTTGGGAGTCCTGGAAGCTTTCTTT.

This chain links TRBV13 with TRBJ1-1; weak D call: TRBD1 (6 bases). The V gene's germline CDR1 is PRHDT and CDR2 FYEKMQ (reference sequence). The CDR3 has 13 residues. Trimming took 6 bases from V and 1 from J, leaving 9 bases between them. This CDR3 reads CASRGQPNTEAFF. Written as DNA, the CDR3 is TGTGCCAGCAGAGGACAGCCGAACACTGAAGCTTTCTTT.

The chain is built from TRBV3-1 (or the pseudogene TRBV3-2) and TRBJ2-5, with TRBD2 identical over 10 bases. This CDR3 has 15 residues. The V segment lost 2 bases and the J segment 5 bases; nucleotides outside the gene matches: 5. CDR1 is LGHDT, CDR2 YNNKEL, per germline (reference sequence). The CDR3 loop is CASSQSSGSGETQYF. The CDR3, as DNA: TGTGCCAGCAGCCAATCTAGCGGGAGCGGGGAGACCCAGTACTTC.

The chain's CDR3 is CASSLGTSEQYF. CDR3 nucleotides: TGTGCCAGCTCACTCGGGACATCCGAGCAGTACTTC. V usage is TRBV18 and J usage is TRBJ2-7; TRBD1 might be the D (6 bases). This CDR3 is built from 12 residues. V was clipped by 4 bases and J by 6 bases, with 10 bases between them. The germline gives CDR1 KGHSH, CDR2 LQKENI. Together with reference TRBV18 and TRBJ2-7, the CDR3 gives the full variable domain: NAGVMQNPRHLVRRRGQEARLRCSPMKGHSHVYWYRQLPEEGLKFMVYLQKENIIDESGMPKERFSAEFPKEGPSILRIQQVVRGDSAAYFCASSLGTSEQYFGPGTRLTVT.

V is TRBV24-1 and J is TRBJ2-1; maybe TRBD2 (5 bases). Germline CDR1 reads KGHDR; CDR2 reads SFDVKD. There are 16 residues in the CDR3. Trimming shortened V by 4 bases and J by 0 bases, and 12 bases separated the two germline ends. CDR3 nucleotides: TGTGCCACCAGTGAGAGGGCCGCAAGCTCCTACAATGAGCAGTTCTTC. Translating gives CATSERAASSYNEQFF.

This clone was seen just once. Other DNA sequences in this specimen translate into the identical CDR3. The chain is built from TRBV18 and TRBJ2-7, with TRBD1 matching over 11 bases. V was pared by 3 bases and J by 2 bases, with 0 bases of the junction left unmatched. The length of the CDR3 is 14 residues. Per germline, CDR1 KGHSH and CDR2 LQKENI. CDR3 nucleotides: TGTGCCAGCTCACCGGGACAGGGGGCCTACGAGCAGTACTTC. This codes for CASSPGQGAYEQYF.

The chain uses TRBV7-6 and TRBJ1-2; D may be TRBD1 (6 bases). CDR1 and CDR2 from the germline V gene are SGHVS and FNYEAQ. V dropped 3 bases and J dropped 8 bases, with 25 bases sitting between them. The CDR3 runs 17 residues. The CDR3 spells CASSFPLRLRGGEGYTF. The CDR3 DNA follows: TGTGCCAGCAGCTTCCCACTCCGCTTACGGGGGGGCGAGGGCTACACCTTC.

The chain links TRBV18 to TRBJ1-5; 8 bases are shared with TRBD1. J lost 3 bases, V lost 2 bases, and 3 bases had no gene match. This CDR3 has 15 amino acids. Germline V gives CDR1 KGHSH, CDR2 LQKENI. CDR3 nucleotide sequence: TGTGCCAGCTCACCAGAGACAGGGGCCAATCAGCCCCAGCATTTT. Translation: CASSPETGANQPQHF.

CDR3 amino acids: CAWSARSWDSRGNQPQHF. CDR3 nucleotide sequence: TGTGCCTGGAGTGCTCGGAGCTGGGACAGCCGGGGCAATCAGCCCCAGCATTTT. V gene TRBV30 combines with J gene TRBJ1-5; 7 nucleotides agree with TRBD1. Germline V CDR1 and CDR2: GTSNPN, SVGIG (reference sequence). The ends lost 1 base at V and 2 bases at J; junction bases unmatched: 14. The CDR3 is made up of 18 amino acids.

This clone appeared once. The chain joins TRBV13 to TRBJ2-5; TRBD2 matches 12 bases. Germline CDR1 PRHDT, CDR2 FYEKMQ (reference sequence). V shed 6 bases, J shed 4 bases, and the junction held 3 bases outside the gene matches. The length of the CDR3 is 14 residues. Written as DNA, the CDR3 is TGTGCCAGCAGGCTAGCGGGGGGGCGAGAGACCCAGTACTTC. It codes for CASRLAGGRETQYF.

The chain uses TRBV5-6 and TRBJ1-4, with D tentatively TRBD1 (6 bases). The CDR3 runs to 16 residues. V was clipped by 0 bases and J by 0 bases, with 9 bases between them. CDR1 is SGHDT and CDR2 is YYEEEE in the germline V gene. The DNA for the CDR3 is TGTGCCAGCAGCTTGGGGGGGCTCACAACTAATGAAAAACTGTTTTTT. Translated: CASSLGGLTTNEKLFF.

The V and J genes are TRBV3-1 (or the pseudogene TRBV3-2) and TRBJ1-5, with D possibly being TRBD1 (5 bases). The CDR3 consists of 16 residues. CDR1 and CDR2 (germline): LGHDT, YNNKEL (reference sequence). Trimming left V 1 base short and J 0 bases short, with 10 bases between. In DNA form, the CDR3 reads TGTGCCAGCAGCCAAGGATCCAGGGTTAGCAATCAGCCCCAGCATTTT. Its translation is CASSQGSRVSNQPQHF.

The chain joins TRBV4-1 to TRBJ1-1; 7 bases fit TRBD1. Germline CDR1 reads MGHRA; CDR2 reads YSYEKL. CDR3 length: 14 residues. J was trimmed by 5 bases and V by 2 bases; bases with no gene match: 5. CDR3 nucleotide sequence: TGCGCCAGCAGCCAAAGAGGGGGCGGAACTGAAGCTTTCTTT. Translated, it gives CASSQRGGGTEAFF.

The chain recombines TRBV10-3 with TRBJ2-3; 9 bases are a match to TRBD2. Trimming at V came to 10 bases and at J to 7 bases, leaving 15 bases not matched to a gene. Germline V gene lookup returns CDR1 ENHRY and CDR2 SYGVKD. This CDR3 spans 15 amino acids. CDR3 sequence reads: CATQTPGLAVHTQYF. CDR3 DNA: TGTGCCACACAAACTCCGGGACTAGCCGTACATACGCAGTATTTT.

The V and J genes are TRBV19 and TRBJ2-7, with D perhaps matching TRBD2 (5 bases). Germline CDR1 is LNHDA and CDR2 is SQIVND (reference sequence). V was shortened by 2 bases and J by 3 bases, with 8 bases between the two germline ends. The CDR3 consists of 13 residues. The CDR3 DNA reads as TGTGCCAGTAGTATAAGGGAGTTCTACGAGCAGTACTTC. Translation gives CASSIREFYEQYF.

V gene TRBV4-2 combines with J gene TRBJ2-3; 8 bases line up with TRBD2. The junction had 9 bases not matched to a gene; V was cut back by 5 bases and J by 2 bases. The V gene's germline CDR1 is LGHNA and CDR2 YNFKEQ. This CDR3 spans 16 amino acids. The CDR3 sequence is CASSFRSGADTDTQYF. The DNA of the CDR3 is TGTGCCAGCAGCTTCCGTAGCGGGGCGGACACAGATACGCAGTATTTT.

The rearrangement uses TRBV9 and TRBJ1-1; D is perhaps TRBD1 (5 bases). The CDR3 contains 12 residues. Germline lookup yields CDR1 SGDLS and CDR2 YYNGEE. V was trimmed by 0 bases and J by 8 bases, leaving 8 bases between them. CDR3: CASSVGRDEAFF. For the CDR3, the DNA is TGTGCCAGCAGCGTAGGGAGGGACGAAGCTTTCTTT.

The CDR3 protein is CASSEAPMRAPGQGKDEQYF. The CDR3 bases are TGTGCCAGCAGTGAAGCGCCCATGAGAGCCCCGGGACAGGGTAAGGACGAGCAGTACTTC. The genes are TRBV6-1 and TRBJ2-7; 9 bases are shared with TRBD1. Looked up from germline, CDR1 is MNHNS and CDR2 is SASEGT. The V segment lost 0 bases and the J segment 5 bases; nucleotides outside the gene matches: 20. The length of the CDR3 is 20 residues.

This chain uses TRBV13 with TRBJ2-5, with 14 bases matching TRBD2. Germline V gene lookup returns CDR1 PRHDT and CDR2 FYEKMQ (reference sequence). V lost 4 bases to trimming and J lost 3 bases; unmatched junction nucleotides: 7. This CDR3 contains 17 residues. This CDR3 reads CASSSKTSGRGEETQYF. The DNA of the CDR3 is TGTGCCAGCAGCTCGAAGACTAGCGGGAGGGGGGAAGAGACCCAGTACTTC.

CDR3 nucleotides: TGTGCCAGCAGCCTGGGAGGCCAGGGGAAAAACATTCAGTACTTC. Its protein is CASSLGGQGKNIQYF. The chain carries TRBV5-5 and TRBJ2-4; D tentatively fits TRBD1 or TRBD2 (6 bases each). Germline values: CDR1 SGHKS, CDR2 YYEKEE (reference sequence). CDR3 length equals 15 residues. V lost 4 bases and J lost 4, with 15 bases in between.

Written as DNA, the CDR3 is TGTGCCAGCAGCCCGATACAACAGGGTGGGTTCCATGGCTACACCTTC. Its protein product is CASSPIQQGGFHGYTF. The V call is TRBV14, the J call TRBJ1-2; perhaps TRBD1 as D (6 bases). This CDR3 contains 16 residues. With 4 bases removed from V and 6 bases from J, the gap between germline ends came to 21 bases. Germline V gene data show CDR1 as SGHDN and CDR2 as FVKESK.

The CDR3 DNA is TGTGCCAGCAGCTTGAGTAGGCAGGCCGGGCAGTACTTC. Translating it yields CASSLSRQAGQYF. The V call is TRBV5-4, the J call TRBJ2-7; D gene uncertain. Germline loops: CDR1 SGHNT, CDR2 YYREEE (reference sequence). CDR3 size: 13 residues. V gave up 1 base and J gave up 9 bases, with 14 bases separating them.

The CDR3 loop reads CASGPLGGQPQHF. The CDR3 bases are TGTGCTAGTGGTCCCCTGGGGGGTCAGCCCCAGCATTTT. V is TRBV12-5 and J is TRBJ1-5, with a tentative D call TRBD1 (5 bases). The CDR3 covers 13 residues. Germline assignment: CDR1 LGHNT and CDR2 FRNRAP. The germline V and J ends were trimmed by 5 bases and 6 bases, with 11 bases remaining between them.

This chain joins TRBV19 and TRBJ1-6; 8 positions match TRBD1. The CDR3 extends over 14 amino acids. Germline values: CDR1 LNHDA, CDR2 SQIVND (reference sequence). V dropped 5 bases and J dropped 7; count of bases not matched to a gene: 4. DNA of the CDR3: TGTGCCAGTAGTGCGACAGGGGAAAATTCACCCCTCCACTTT. Translating it yields CASSATGENSPLHF.

The chain uses TRBV29-1 and TRBJ2-2; weak D call: TRBD1 (6 bases). The CDR3 extends over 14 amino acids. Per germline, CDR1 SQVTM and CDR2 ANQGSEA. Trimming removed 5 bases at V and 0 bases at J, with 10 bases between. The CDR3 DNA reads TGCAGCGTTTTACGACAGGCGAACACCGGGGAGCTGTTTTTT. As protein: CSVLRQANTGELFF.

This chain uses TRBV6-2 or TRBV6-3 with TRBJ1-2; TRBD1 is a possible D gene (5 bases). V lost 2 bases and J 8 bases, leaving 9 bases between the germline ends. The CDR3 spans 12 residues. Germline lookup yields CDR1 MNHEY and CDR2 SVGEGT. CDR3 DNA: TGTGCCAGCAGTTACGGAAGGGGCGGCTACACCTTC. This gives the protein CASSYGRGGYTF.

The V call is TRBV9, the J call TRBJ2-5, with 7 bases that match TRBD2. Germline CDR1 SGDLS, CDR2 YYNGEE. The CDR3 covers 15 residues. V lost 3 bases, J lost 5 bases, and 10 bases stayed unmatched. CDR3: CASSGGGFSGETQYF. As DNA, the CDR3 is TGTGCCAGCAGCGGGGGGGGGTTTAGTGGGGAGACCCAGTACTTC.